Given below is one T cell receptor (beta chain) in context. This specimen belongs to a study of shared clonotypes between healthy human individuals. Some clones are missing from TCRdb's copy, which holds only in-frame ones; the method was immunoSEQ multiplex PCR. In the table there are under 1,100,000 clones, about 70% of which are singletons. The TCR was taken from a man aged 18 to 30 in good health. The source material was memory CD4+ T cells sorted from blood. Noted subset: CD45RA-negative fraction.

CDR3 nucleotides: TGTGCCAGCAGCCCCCTAGGACTAGCGTTAGAGACCCAGTACTTC. Its protein is CASSPLGLALETQYF. The J gene is TRBJ2-5, the V gene TRBV7-9; 9 bases are a match to TRBD2. CDR3 length: 15 amino acids. The junction had 8 bases not matched to a gene; V was cut back by 5 bases and J by 4 bases. From germline, CDR1 is SEHNR and CDR2 FQNEAQ (reference sequence).